This T cell receptor beta chain was sequenced in a study of CD8 T cells in ankylosing spondylitis. About this clonotype: Its specificity is unknown.

Libraries for TCR beta were made by quantitative 5'-RACE with molecular barcodes. TCRdb used MiXCR to reprocess the 5' RACE reads, holding one entry per CDR3 protein. This table holds over 700,000 distinct CDR3 sequences, under 20% found once. General observations from the study: As for the disease-linked clones, they showed a CD8+ phenotype and occurred at relatively low frequencies in peripheral blood. Ankylosing spondylitis blood appeared to be characterized by a TCR beta motif of about eight highly homologous variants. Reportedly, matched ankylosing spondylitis synovial fluid was significantly enriched for disease-linked clones.

Sample: blood, either unsorted or a sorted T cell fraction (not recorded which). The TCR was taken from a male donor with ankylosing spondylitis.

As DNA, the CDR3 is TGTGCCAGCAGTTTAACGGGACTAGCGGGAGGGACAAGCTCCTACGAGCAGTACTTC. Translated, it gives CASSLTGLAGGTSSYEQYF. The chain recombines TRBV28 with TRBJ2-7, with TRBD2 identical over 16 bases. The CDR3 totals 19 residues. Germline trimming cut 2 bases from V and 0 bases from J; bases unmatched to any gene: 7. CDR1 and CDR2 (germline): MDHEN, SYDVKM.